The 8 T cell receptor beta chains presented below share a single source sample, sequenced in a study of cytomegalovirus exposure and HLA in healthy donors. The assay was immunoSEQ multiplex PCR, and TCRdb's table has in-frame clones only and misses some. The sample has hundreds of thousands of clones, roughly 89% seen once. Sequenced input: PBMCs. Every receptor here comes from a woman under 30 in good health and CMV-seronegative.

The CDR3 DNA reads TGTGCCAGCAGTCTGGGACTAGCGGGAAGCACAGATACGCAGTATTTT. As protein: CASSLGLAGSTDTQYF. The V gene is TRBV27, the J gene TRBJ2-3, with 13 bases aligning to TRBD2. J gave up 0 bases and V 5 bases, and 2 bases lay outside the gene matches. Germline CDR1 and CDR2: MNHEY and SMNVEV (reference sequence). The CDR3 covers 16 residues.

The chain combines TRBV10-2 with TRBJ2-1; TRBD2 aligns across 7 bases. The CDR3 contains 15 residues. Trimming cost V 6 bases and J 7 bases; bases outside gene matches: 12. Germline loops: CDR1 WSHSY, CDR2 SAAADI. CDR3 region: CASRLTSPPGNEQFF. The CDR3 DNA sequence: TGCGCCAGCAGGCTGACTAGCCCACCGGGGAATGAGCAGTTCTTC.

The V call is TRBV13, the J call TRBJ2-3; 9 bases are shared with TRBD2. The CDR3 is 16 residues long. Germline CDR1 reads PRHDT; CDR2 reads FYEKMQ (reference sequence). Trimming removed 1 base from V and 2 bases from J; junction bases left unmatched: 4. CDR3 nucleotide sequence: TGTGCCAGCAGCTTAGATGGCGGGGGGGACACAGATACGCAGTATTTT. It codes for CASSLDGGGDTDTQYF.

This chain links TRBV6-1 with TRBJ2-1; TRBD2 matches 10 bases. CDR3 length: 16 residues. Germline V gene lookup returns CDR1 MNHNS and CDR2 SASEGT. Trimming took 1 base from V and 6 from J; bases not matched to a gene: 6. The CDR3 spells CASSEVAAGGGNEQFF. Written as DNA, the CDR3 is TGTGCCAGCAGTGAAGTTGCAGCGGGGGGGGGCAATGAGCAGTTCTTC.

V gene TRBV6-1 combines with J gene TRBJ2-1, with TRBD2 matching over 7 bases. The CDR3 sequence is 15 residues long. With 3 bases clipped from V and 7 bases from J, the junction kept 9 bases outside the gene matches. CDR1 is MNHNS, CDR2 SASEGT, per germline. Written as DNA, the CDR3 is TGTGCCAGCAGTGACATGGCGGGGGTCCTTAATGAGCAGTTCTTC. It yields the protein CASSDMAGVLNEQFF.

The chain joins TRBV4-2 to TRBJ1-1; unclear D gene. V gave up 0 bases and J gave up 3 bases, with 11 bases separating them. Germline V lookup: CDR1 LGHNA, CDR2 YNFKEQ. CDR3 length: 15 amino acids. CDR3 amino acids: CASSQERRFYTEAFF. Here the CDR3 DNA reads TGTGCCAGCAGCCAAGAGAGGCGGTTTTACACTGAAGCTTTCTTT.

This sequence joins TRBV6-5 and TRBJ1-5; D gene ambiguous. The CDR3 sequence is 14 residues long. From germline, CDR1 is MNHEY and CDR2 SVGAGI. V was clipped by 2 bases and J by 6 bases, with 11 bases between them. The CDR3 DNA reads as TGTGCCAGCAGTTACCACAGTAGTAGTCAGCCCCAGCATTTT. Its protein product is CASSYHSSSQPQHF.

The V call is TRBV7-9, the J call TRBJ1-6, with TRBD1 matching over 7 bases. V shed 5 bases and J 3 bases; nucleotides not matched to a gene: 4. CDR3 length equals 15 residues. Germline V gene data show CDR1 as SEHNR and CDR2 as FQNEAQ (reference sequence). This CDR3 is CASSRQGFYNSPLHF. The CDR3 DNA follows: TGTGCCAGCAGCCGACAGGGCTTCTATAATTCACCCCTCCACTTT.